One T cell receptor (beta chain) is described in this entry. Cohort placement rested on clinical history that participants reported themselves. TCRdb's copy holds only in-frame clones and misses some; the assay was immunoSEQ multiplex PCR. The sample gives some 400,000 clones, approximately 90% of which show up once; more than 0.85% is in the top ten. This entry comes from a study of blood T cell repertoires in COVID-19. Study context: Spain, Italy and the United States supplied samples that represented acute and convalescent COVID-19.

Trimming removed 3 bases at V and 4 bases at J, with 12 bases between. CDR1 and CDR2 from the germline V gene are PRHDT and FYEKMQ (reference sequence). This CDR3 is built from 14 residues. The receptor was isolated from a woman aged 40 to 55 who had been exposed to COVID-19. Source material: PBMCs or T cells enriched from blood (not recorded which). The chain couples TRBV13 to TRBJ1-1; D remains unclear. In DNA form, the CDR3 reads TGTGCCAGCAGCTTGCAAGGGAGGGCCACTGAAGCTTTCTTT. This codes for CASSLQGRATEAFF. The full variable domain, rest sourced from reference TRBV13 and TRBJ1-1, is AAGVIQSPRHLIKEKRETATLKCYPIPRHDTVYWYQQGPGQDPQFLISFYEKMQSDKGSIPDRFSAQQFSDYHSELNMSSLELGDSALYFCASSLQGRATEAFFGQGTRLTVV.